The 11 T cell receptor beta chains in this list originate from one sample, sequenced in a study of T cells in narcolepsy. Method: immunoSEQ multiplex PCR; TCRdb's copy keeps in-frame clones and lacks some. The table has about 15,000 clones, about 85% seen once. Sequencing was performed on memory (CD45RA-) CD4+ T cells from blood. These receptors all stem from a human donor in good health.

The V gene is TRBV19, the J gene TRBJ1-5; a possible D gene is TRBD1 (5 bases). V lost 8 bases and J 2 bases, leaving 13 bases between the germline ends. The germline gives CDR1 LNHDA, CDR2 SQIVND (reference sequence). The CDR3 extends over 14 amino acids. CDR3 DNA: TGTGCCAGTTCTGGGGGGATAGGCAATCAGCCCCAGCATTTT. Encoded protein: CASSGGIGNQPQHF.

The chain joins TRBV5-5 to TRBJ2-3; D gene unclear. The V and J ends lost 1 base and 2 bases respectively, with 14 bases between them. Germline CDR1 is SGHKS and CDR2 is YYEKEE (reference sequence). CDR3 length equals 16 residues. CDR3 bases: TGTGCCAGCAGCTTGAGACCGGCCGGGTACACAGATACGCAGTATTTT. Its protein product is CASSLRPAGYTDTQYF.

The chain has TRBV7-2 and TRBJ2-5, with D tentatively TRBD2 (7 bases). Trimming removed 5 bases from V and 4 bases from J, with 14 bases in between. The CDR3 is 14 amino acids. Germline-derived CDR1 and CDR2 are SGHTA and FQGNSA. Here the CDR3 reads CASSHGGPVETQYF. The DNA for the CDR3 is TGTGCCAGCAGCCACGGGGGGCCGGTAGAGACCCAGTACTTC. The entire variable domain, with the rest obtained from reference TRBV7-2 and TRBJ2-5, is as follows: GAGVSQSPSNKVTEKGKDVELRCDPISGHTALYWYRQSLGQGLEFLIYFQGNSAPDKSGLPSDRFSAERTGGSVSTLTIQRTQQEDSAVYLCASSHGGPVETQYFGPGTRLLVL.

This chain connects TRBV4-1 to TRBJ2-2; D is unclear. CDR3 length: 16 residues. The V gene's germline CDR1 is MGHRA and CDR2 YSYEKL. Trimming took 3 bases from V and 2 from J, leaving 13 bases between them. The CDR3 region is CASSHLRLVNTGELFF. The CDR3 DNA reads TGCGCCAGCAGCCATTTACGCCTGGTAAACACCGGGGAGCTGTTTTTT.

The chain carries TRBV6-5 and TRBJ1-2; D not resolved. The V and J ends lost 5 bases and 2 bases respectively, with 15 bases between them. Germline V gene data show CDR1 as MNHEY and CDR2 as SVGAGI. This CDR3 has 15 residues. DNA of the CDR3: TGTGCCAGCAGTCTGACCCCGACCGAGAACTATGGCTACACCTTC. It is translated as CASSLTPTENYGYTF.

The chain combines TRBV6-1 with TRBJ1-1; a possible D gene is TRBD1 (6 bases). V lost 8 bases to trimming and J lost 2 bases, with 18 bases between them. Germline assignment: CDR1 MNHNS and CDR2 SASEGT. The CDR3 has 15 amino acids. The CDR3 here is CASGYRNRVNTEAFF. CDR3 coding DNA: TGTGCCAGCGGGTATCGAAACAGGGTAAACACTGAAGCTTTCTTT.

The rearrangement links TRBV18 to TRBJ1-1; D is unresolved. V gave up 3 bases and J gave up 1 base, with 9 bases separating them. The CDR3 covers 14 residues. The germline CDR1 and CDR2 sequences are KGHSH and LQKENI. The CDR3: CASSPELGNTEAFF. The CDR3 nucleotides read TGTGCCAGCTCACCCGAGCTGGGGAACACTGAAGCTTTCTTT.

The chain employs TRBV19 and TRBJ1-5; the D gene is possibly TRBD1 (6 bases). V was shortened by 4 bases and J by 1 base, with 14 bases between the two germline ends. Germline V CDR1 and CDR2: LNHDA, SQIVND (reference sequence). The CDR3 is 16 residues long. The CDR3 DNA follows: TGTGCCAGTAGTACAACAGGGAGGGGAAGCAATCAGCCCCAGCATTTT. Encoded protein: CASSTTGRGSNQPQHF.

The chain has TRBV6-1 and TRBJ2-5; TRBD2 matches 8 bases. With 8 bases clipped from V and 2 bases from J, the junction kept 1 base outside the gene matches. The CDR3 runs to 12 residues. In germline, CDR1 is MNHNS, CDR2 SASEGT. CDR3 region: CASSGGQETQYF. Written as DNA, the CDR3 is TGTGCCAGCTCGGGGGGGCAAGAGACCCAGTACTTC.

V is TRBV5-1 and J is TRBJ2-5; D remains unclear. CDR1 is SGHRS and CDR2 is YFSETQ in the germline V gene. This CDR3 spans 14 amino acids. Trimming stripped 0 bases from V and 4 bases from J, with 10 bases between. In DNA, the CDR3 is TGCGCCAGCAGCTTGGGGTTCTCCTCAGAGACCCAGTACTTC. This encodes CASSLGFSSETQYF.

The chain employs TRBV2 and TRBJ1-1, with 11 bases aligning to TRBD1. Germline V gene lookup returns CDR1 SNHLY and CDR2 FYNNEI. V shed 8 bases and J 9 bases; nucleotides not matched to a gene: 5. This CDR3 is 12 amino acids long. The CDR3 protein is CASGGQGGKAFF. CDR3 sequence (DNA): TGTGCCAGCGGGGGACAGGGGGGTAAAGCTTTCTTT.